These 24 T cell receptor beta chains were all obtained from the same sample, sequenced in a study of cytomegalovirus exposure and HLA in healthy donors. Primers for the PCR totalled 60 Vbeta and 13 Jbeta. The table came from immunoSEQ multiplex PCR; TCRdb's copy has only in-frame clones and leaves some out. The table shows 65,000 to 80,000 clones, with 78% occurring only once. Sequencing was done on a sample of PBMCs. Receptor source: a woman in her thirties or forties in good health and CMV-seropositive.

The chain carries TRBV27 and TRBJ2-2, with D perhaps matching TRBD2 (6 bases). Trimming took off 1 base at V and 4 bases at J, with 13 bases between the two ends. The CDR3 contains 16 residues. Germline-derived CDR1 and CDR2 are MNHEY and SMNVEV (reference sequence). For the CDR3, the DNA is TGTGCCAGCAGTTTATTGGCGGGACGTGGCACCGGGGAGCTGTTTTTT. As protein: CASSLLAGRGTGELFF.

The V call is TRBV7-2, the J call TRBJ2-5, with 7 bases that match TRBD1. V lost 5 bases to trimming and J lost 2 bases; unmatched junction nucleotides: 2. Germline-derived CDR1 and CDR2 are SGHTA and FQGNSA. This CDR3 contains 13 residues. The DNA of the CDR3 is TGTGCCAGCAGCCGGGACAGACAAGAGACCCAGTACTTC. It yields the protein CASSRDRQETQYF.

The CDR3 sequence is CAISESWDRGNTEAFF. CDR3 DNA sequence: TGTGCCATCAGTGAGTCGTGGGACAGGGGGAACACTGAAGCTTTCTTT. The chain links TRBV10-3 to TRBJ1-1; TRBD1 agrees at 10 bases. V was clipped by 0 bases and J by 1 base; unmatched bases: 2. CDR3 length: 16 residues. Germline V gene lookup returns CDR1 ENHRY and CDR2 SYGVKD.

The J gene is TRBJ1-5, the V gene TRBV6-1, with D possibly TRBD1 on 5 matching bases. The germline V gene has CDR1 MNHNS and CDR2 SASEGT. CDR3 length: 15 amino acids. Trimming stripped 6 bases from V and 0 bases from J, with 12 bases between. DNA of the CDR3: TGTGCCAGCAGAGCGACAGAGTATAGCAATCAGCCCCAGCATTTT. This translates into CASRATEYSNQPQHF.

The rearrangement joins TRBV28 to TRBJ1-5; tentative D call: TRBD1 (5 bases). The CDR3 totals 14 residues. Trimming removed 10 bases from V and 3 bases from J, with 16 bases in between. In germline, CDR1 is MDHEN, CDR2 SYDVKM. CDR3 loop: CATGGQGSNQPQHF. CDR3 nucleotides: TGTGCCACCGGAGGGCAGGGCTCCAATCAGCCCCAGCATTTT.

J is TRBJ2-3 and V is TRBV7-9; the match to TRBD2 covers 12 bases. Germline-derived CDR1 and CDR2 are SEHNR and FQNEAQ (reference sequence). V gave up 5 bases and J gave up 2 bases; unmatched junction bases: 2. The CDR3 loop spans 15 amino acids. CDR3: CASSGLAGLTDTQYF. The CDR3 DNA is TGTGCCAGCAGCGGACTAGCGGGGCTCACAGATACGCAGTATTTT.

This clone was detected once. V is TRBV28 and J is TRBJ1-6, with unresolved D. With 7 bases removed from V and 12 bases from J, the gap between germline ends came to 13 bases. This CDR3 spans 12 amino acids. Germline lookup yields CDR1 MDHEN and CDR2 SYDVKM. The CDR3 protein is CASTAPRGPLHF. CDR3 in DNA: TGTGCCAGCACCGCGCCCCGGGGACCCCTCCACTTT. The full variable domain, completed using reference TRBV28 and TRBJ1-6, is DVKVTQSSRYLVKRTGEKVFLECVQDMDHENMFWYRQDPGLGLRLIYFSYDVKMKEKGDIPEGYSVSREKKERFSLILESASTNQTSMYLCASTAPRGPLHFGNGTRLTVT.

The table lists this clone with a count of one. The chain couples TRBV1 to TRBJ2-1; the D call TRBD2 from the table was never checked on the DNA. TRBV1 is shown as a pseudogene. There are 22 residues in the CDR3. CDR3 residues: CTSSQVERFLAGGPGTYNEQFF. DNA for the CDR3: TGCACCAGCAGCCAAGTTGAGAGGTTTCTAGCGGGGGGCCCCGGTACTTACAATGAGCAGTTCTTC.

This clone was found once. The rearrangement uses TRBV5-1 and TRBJ2-1; 13 nucleotides line up with TRBD2. CDR1 and CDR2 from the germline V gene are SGHRS and YFSETQ. The V segment lost 4 bases and the J segment 6 bases; nucleotides outside the gene matches: 7. The CDR3 consists of 16 residues. The CDR3 protein is CASSPELAGGRNEQFF. The CDR3 DNA reads TGCGCCAGCAGCCCCGAACTAGCGGGGGGGCGCAATGAGCAGTTCTTC.

This sequence joins TRBV5-6 and TRBJ2-5; D possibly corresponds to TRBD1 (6 bases). CDR1 and CDR2 from the germline V gene are SGHDT and YYEEEE. Trimming took off 0 bases at V and 9 bases at J, with 21 bases between the two ends. The CDR3 totals 16 residues. CDR3 nucleotide sequence: TGTGCCAGCAGCTTGGAGTTGGACACAGGGTCATGGGCCCAGTACTTC. Translation: CASSLELDTGSWAQYF.

Only one count was recorded for this clone. The rearrangement links TRBV11-3 to TRBJ2-2, with D possibly being TRBD1 (5 bases). This CDR3 has 15 residues. Germline V gene lookup returns CDR1 SGHNT and CDR2 YENEEA. With 5 bases removed from V and 0 bases from J, the gap between germline ends came to 10 bases. The CDR3 DNA reads as TGTGCCAGCAGCCCAAGGGGCACGAACACCGGGGAGCTGTTTTTT. It codes for CASSPRGTNTGELFF.

The gene calls are TRBV2 and TRBJ2-1, with 11 bases aligning to TRBD2. Germline V gene data show CDR1 as SNHLY and CDR2 as FYNNEI. The CDR3 loop spans 13 amino acids. J gave up 10 bases and V 6 bases, and 5 bases lay outside the gene matches. This CDR3 is CASRTSGVGEQFF. The DNA of the CDR3 is TGTGCCAGCAGGACTAGCGGGGTCGGAGAGCAGTTCTTC.

The chain uses TRBV10-3 and TRBJ2-5, with D possibly being TRBD1 (5 bases). Germline CDR1 and CDR2: ENHRY and SYGVKD. The CDR3 sequence is 14 residues long. The V end lost 4 bases, the J end lost 4 bases, and 13 bases lay between the germline ends. The CDR3 nucleotides are TGTGCCATCAGTGGACAGATTGCGGCAGAGACCCAGTACTTC. Residues: CAISGQIAAETQYF.

This clone was recorded a few times. The chain carries TRBV27 and TRBJ2-3; D gene uncertain. The germline V gene has CDR1 MNHEY and CDR2 SMNVEV (reference sequence). The germline V and J ends were trimmed by 6 bases and 4 bases, with 11 bases remaining between them. This CDR3 region has 13 residues. The CDR3 region is CASSHRDSDTQYF. CDR3 in DNA: TGTGCCAGCAGCCACCGCGATTCAGATACGCAGTATTTT.

The V and J genes are TRBV19 and TRBJ1-2, with a tentative D call TRBD1 (6 bases). V was cut by 9 bases and J by 5 bases, with 7 bases left in between. The CDR3 runs 10 residues. Germline CDR1 LNHDA, CDR2 SQIVND (reference sequence). Here the CDR3 reads CASRGYGYTF. In nucleotides, the CDR3 is TGTGCCAGCAGGGGATATGGCTACACCTTC. The complete variable domain, with remaining parts taken from reference TRBV19 and TRBJ1-2, reads DGGITQSPKYLFRKEGQNVTLSCEQNLNHDAMYWYRQDPGQGLRLIYYSQIVNDFQKGDIAEGYSVSREKKESFPLTVTSAQKNPTAFYLCASRGYGYTFGSGTRLTVV.

The V call is TRBV25-1, the J call TRBJ2-3; maybe TRBD1 (5 bases). This CDR3 has 14 amino acids. Germline V gene lookup returns CDR1 MGHDK and CDR2 SYGVNS. V was pared by 2 bases and J by 0 bases, with 6 bases between. CDR3 in amino acids: CASSEQGSTDTQYF. The CDR3 bases are TGTGCCAGCAGTGAACAGGGTAGCACAGATACGCAGTATTTT.

The chain has TRBV5-1 and TRBJ2-5; 12 nucleotides line up with TRBD2. The CDR3 is made up of 15 amino acids. CDR1 SGHRS and CDR2 YFSETQ come from the germline V gene. V gave up 4 bases and J gave up 5 bases; unmatched junction bases: 6. The CDR3 is CASSTRLAGAETQYF. The CDR3 DNA sequence: TGCGCCAGCAGCACGAGACTAGCGGGAGCGGAGACCCAGTACTTC.

The chain is built from TRBV10-3 and TRBJ1-2; no firm D call. This CDR3 has 16 amino acids. V lost 0 bases, J lost 7 bases, and 18 bases lay in between. The V gene's germline CDR1 is ENHRY and CDR2 SYGVKD. CDR3 residues: CAISESLAGARGGYTF. CDR3 nucleotide sequence: TGTGCCATCAGTGAGTCGCTCGCAGGCGCCCGTGGTGGCTACACCTTC.

This clone was observed a handful of times. The chain has TRBV7-9 and TRBJ2-5; D not resolved. Trimming removed 3 bases at V and 4 bases at J, with 18 bases between. Germline V CDR1 and CDR2: SEHNR, FQNEAQ (reference sequence). The CDR3 runs to 16 residues. The CDR3 nucleotides read TGTGCCAGCAGCTTCCTTCTTAGCCTCACGGGAGAGACCCAGTACTTC. It specifies CASSFLLSLTGETQYF.

The rearrangement links TRBV9 to TRBJ1-3; possible D gene TRBD1, 5 bases. Germline V gene data show CDR1 as SGDLS and CDR2 as YYNGEE. The CDR3 has 14 residues. The V end was cut by 0 bases, the J end by 4 bases, with 8 bases between. DNA for the CDR3: TGTGCCAGCAGCGTAGGAACAGGAGGAAACACCATATATTTT. As protein: CASSVGTGGNTIYF.

The chain links TRBV10-3 to TRBJ1-1; a possible D gene is TRBD1 (6 bases). The CDR3 runs 15 residues. Germline CDR1 reads ENHRY; CDR2 reads SYGVKD. Trimming stripped 4 bases from V and 1 base from J, with 13 bases between. The CDR3 nucleotides read TGTGCCATCAGTGTTAGGGCAGGGGAGAACACTGAAGCTTTCTTT. It yields the protein CAISVRAGENTEAFF.

Comment on this clone: Within the sample, other DNA sequences also encode this same CDR3. This sequence joins TRBV5-8 and TRBJ1-5; D is ambiguous. Trimming pared 0 bases from V and 5 bases from J, leaving 3 bases between. The CDR3 consists of 12 residues. From germline, CDR1 is SGHTS and CDR2 YDEGEE. The CDR3 region has the DNA TGTGCCAGCAGCTTGGTAGATCAGCCCCAGCATTTT. Residues: CASSLVDQPQHF. Supplemented by reference TRBV5-8 and TRBJ1-5, the full variable domain reads EAGVTQSPTHLIKTRGQQATLRCSPISGHTSVYWYQQALGLGLQFLLWYDEGEERNRGNFPPRFSGRQFPNYSSELNVNALELEDSALYLCASSLVDQPQHFGDGTRLSIL.

The chain couples TRBV19 to TRBJ2-3; D gene uncertain. The CDR3 is 15 amino acids. The ends were cut back, 1 base at V and 0 bases at J, with 8 bases in the middle. Germline CDR1 and CDR2: LNHDA and SQIVND (reference sequence). As DNA, the CDR3 is TGTGCCAGTAGTATAGGTGGCTCTAGCACAGATACGCAGTATTTT. This sequence encodes CASSIGGSSTDTQYF.

The CDR3 DNA sequence: TGTGCCAGCAGCTTTAACGGGGGTGAGAGCTACGAGCAGTACTTC. It is translated as CASSFNGGESYEQYF. The rearrangement joins TRBV11-1 to TRBJ2-7; perhaps TRBD2 as D (6 bases). V was shortened by 3 bases and J by 3 bases, with 15 bases between the two germline ends. This CDR3 is 15 amino acids long. Germline values: CDR1 SGHAT, CDR2 FQDESV (reference sequence). The variable domain in full, completed from reference TRBV11-1 and TRBJ2-7, reads EAEVAQSPRYKITEKSQAVAFWCDPISGHATLYWYRQILGQGPELLVQFQDESVVDDSQLPKDRFSAERLKGVDSTLKIQPAELGDSAMYLCASSFNGGESYEQYFGPGTRLTVT.